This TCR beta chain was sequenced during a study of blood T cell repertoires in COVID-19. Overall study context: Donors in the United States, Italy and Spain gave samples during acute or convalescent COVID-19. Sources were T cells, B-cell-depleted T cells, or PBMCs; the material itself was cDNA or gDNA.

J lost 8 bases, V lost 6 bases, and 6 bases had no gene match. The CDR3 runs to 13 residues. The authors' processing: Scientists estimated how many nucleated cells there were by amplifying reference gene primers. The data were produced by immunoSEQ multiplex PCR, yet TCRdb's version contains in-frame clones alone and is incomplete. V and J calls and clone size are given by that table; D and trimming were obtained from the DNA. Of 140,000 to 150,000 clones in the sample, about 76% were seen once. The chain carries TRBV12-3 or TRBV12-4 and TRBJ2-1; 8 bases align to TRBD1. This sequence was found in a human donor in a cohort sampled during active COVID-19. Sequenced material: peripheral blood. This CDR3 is CASRDRDGYEQFF. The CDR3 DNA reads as TGTGCCAGCAGGGACAGGGACGGATATGAGCAGTTCTTC.